The 5 T cell receptor beta chains given below trace back to one sample, sequenced in a study of T cell repertoires in cytomegalovirus infection. TCRdb fed the reads into MiXCR, producing one record per CDR3 protein. The sample consists of about 160,000 distinct CDR3 sequences, over 15% of them appearing once. The sample comprised CD8+ T cells from PBMCs. The source is a human donor in good health (CMV status not recorded). Some clones in this sample may be carry-over from other donors' samples.

The table lists this clonotype with a few counts. The chain uses TRBV28 and TRBJ2-3; D not resolved. The V and J ends lost 3 bases and 2 bases respectively, with 12 bases between them. This CDR3 is built from 15 residues. Germline V gene lookup returns CDR1 MDHEN and CDR2 SYDVKM. The CDR3 sequence is CASSFSTEATDTQYF. The CDR3 nucleotides read TGTGCCAGCAGTTTTTCTACAGAAGCCACAGATACGCAGTATTTT.

This chain uses TRBV7-6 with TRBJ2-5, with D uncertain. V lost 1 base to trimming and J lost 5 bases, with 11 bases between them. CDR1 SGHVS and CDR2 FNYEAQ come from the germline V gene. The CDR3 length is 14 residues. CDR3 coding DNA: TGTGCCAGCAGCTTAGAAAGGTTCTCGGAGACCCAGTACTTC. This codes for CASSLERFSETQYF.

In this sample, this clonotype turned up a few times. The chain uses TRBV6-1 and TRBJ2-7; 9 bases match TRBD1. Per germline, CDR1 MNHNS and CDR2 SASEGT. Unmatched junction bases numbered 23, after V lost 6 bases and J lost 5 bases. The CDR3 is 19 residues long. This CDR3 reads CASRLRGRLGDRVFNEQYF. In DNA, the CDR3 is TGTGCCAGCAGATTACGGGGCCGTCTTGGGGACAGGGTTTTCAACGAGCAGTACTTC.

This clonotype turned up a few times. This chain links TRBV7-2 with TRBJ1-2, with 7 nucleotides matching TRBD1. CDR1 SGHTA and CDR2 FQGNSA come from the germline V gene. With 1 base clipped from V and 5 bases from J, the junction kept 16 bases outside the gene matches. The CDR3 is 18 residues long. The DNA for the CDR3 is TGTGCCAGCAGCTTAGAGTGGGCAGGGGGAACCCATGCTTATGGCTACACCTTC. Protein product: CASSLEWAGGTHAYGYTF. Full variable domain (outside the CDR3, taken from reference TRBV7-2 and TRBJ1-2): GAGVSQSPSNKVTEKGKDVELRCDPISGHTALYWYRQSLGQGLEFLIYFQGNSAPDKSGLPSDRFSAERTGGSVSTLTIQRTQQEDSAVYLCASSLEWAGGTHAYGYTFGSGTRLTVV.

The V gene is TRBV29-1, the J gene TRBJ2-1; D might be TRBD1 or TRBD2, each matching 6 bases. The CDR3 runs 16 residues. The germline V and J ends were trimmed by 1 base and 3 bases, with 16 bases remaining between them. Germline CDR1 and CDR2: SQVTM and ANQGSEA. CDR3 in amino acids: CSVEGGASLIYNEQFF. CDR3 DNA sequence: TGCAGCGTTGAAGGGGGGGCTTCCCTAATCTACAATGAGCAGTTCTTC.